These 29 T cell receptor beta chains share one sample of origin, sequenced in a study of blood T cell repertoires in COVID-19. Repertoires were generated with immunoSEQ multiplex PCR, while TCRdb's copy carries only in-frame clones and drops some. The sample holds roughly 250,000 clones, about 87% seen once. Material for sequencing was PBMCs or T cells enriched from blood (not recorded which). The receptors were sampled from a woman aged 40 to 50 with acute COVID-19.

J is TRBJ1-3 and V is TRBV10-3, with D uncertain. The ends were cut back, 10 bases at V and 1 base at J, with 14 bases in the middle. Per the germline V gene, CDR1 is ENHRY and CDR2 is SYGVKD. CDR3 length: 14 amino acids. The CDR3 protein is CATHHPGSGNTIYF. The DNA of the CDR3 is TGTGCCACCCACCACCCCGGTTCTGGAAACACCATATATTTT.

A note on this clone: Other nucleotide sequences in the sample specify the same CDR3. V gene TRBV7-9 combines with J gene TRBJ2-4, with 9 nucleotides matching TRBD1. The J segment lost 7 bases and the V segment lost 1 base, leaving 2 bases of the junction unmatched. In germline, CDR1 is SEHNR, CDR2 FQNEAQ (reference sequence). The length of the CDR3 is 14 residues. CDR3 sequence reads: CASSLGQGVNIQYF. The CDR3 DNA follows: TGTGCCAGCAGCTTAGGACAGGGGGTGAACATTCAGTACTTC. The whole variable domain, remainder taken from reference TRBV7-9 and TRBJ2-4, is DTGVSQNPRHKITKRGQNVTFRCDPISEHNRLYWYRQTLGQGPEFLTYFQNEAQLEKSRLLSDRFSAERPKGSFSTLEIQRTEQGDSAMYLCASSLGQGVNIQYFGAGTRLSVL.

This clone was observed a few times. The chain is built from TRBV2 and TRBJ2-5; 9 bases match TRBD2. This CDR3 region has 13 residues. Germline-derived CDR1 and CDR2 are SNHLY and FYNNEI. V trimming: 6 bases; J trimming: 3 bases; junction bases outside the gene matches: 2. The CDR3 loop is CASSPSGKETQYF. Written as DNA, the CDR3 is TGTGCCAGCAGCCCTAGCGGGAAAGAGACCCAGTACTTC.

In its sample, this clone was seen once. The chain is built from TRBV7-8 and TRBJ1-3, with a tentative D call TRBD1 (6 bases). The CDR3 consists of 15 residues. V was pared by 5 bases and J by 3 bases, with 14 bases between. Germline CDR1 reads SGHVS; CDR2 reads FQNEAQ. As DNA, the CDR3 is TGTGCCAGCAGCCCCAAGCCAGGGGTTGGAAACACCATATATTTT. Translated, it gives CASSPKPGVGNTIYF.

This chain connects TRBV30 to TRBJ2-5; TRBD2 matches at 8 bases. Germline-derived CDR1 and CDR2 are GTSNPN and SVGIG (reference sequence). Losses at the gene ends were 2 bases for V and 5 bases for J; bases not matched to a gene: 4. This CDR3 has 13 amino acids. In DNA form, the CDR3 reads TGTGCCTGGAGTTCCGCGGGAGGTGAGACCCAGTACTTC. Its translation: CAWSSAGGETQYF.

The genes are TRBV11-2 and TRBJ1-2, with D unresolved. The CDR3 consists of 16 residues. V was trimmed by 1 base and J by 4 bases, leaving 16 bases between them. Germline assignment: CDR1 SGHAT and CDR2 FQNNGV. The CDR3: CASSLGAETWRYGYTF. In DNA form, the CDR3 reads TGTGCCAGCAGCTTAGGGGCCGAGACATGGCGCTATGGCTACACCTTC.

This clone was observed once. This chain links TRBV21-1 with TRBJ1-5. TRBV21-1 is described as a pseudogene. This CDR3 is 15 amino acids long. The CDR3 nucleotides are TGTGCCAGCAGCGGGGGAGCGGGTAGCAATCAGCCCCAGCATTTT. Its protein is CASSGGAGSNQPQHF.

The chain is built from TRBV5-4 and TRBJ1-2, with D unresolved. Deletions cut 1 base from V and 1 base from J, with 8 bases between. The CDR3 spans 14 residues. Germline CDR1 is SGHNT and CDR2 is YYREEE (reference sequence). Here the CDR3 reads CASSLSPDNYGYTF. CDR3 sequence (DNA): TGTGCCAGCAGCTTGAGTCCAGATAACTATGGCTACACCTTC.

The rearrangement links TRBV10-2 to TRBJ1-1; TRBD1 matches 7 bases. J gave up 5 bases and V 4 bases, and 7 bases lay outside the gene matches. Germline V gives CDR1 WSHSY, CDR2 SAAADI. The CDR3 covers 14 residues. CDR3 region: CASSGSGGRTEAFF. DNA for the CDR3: TGCGCCAGCAGTGGTTCAGGGGGTCGGACTGAAGCTTTCTTT.

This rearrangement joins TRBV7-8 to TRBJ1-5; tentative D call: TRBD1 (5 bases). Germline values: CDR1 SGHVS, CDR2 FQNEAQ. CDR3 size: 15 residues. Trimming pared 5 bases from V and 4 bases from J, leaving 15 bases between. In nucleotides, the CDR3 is TGTGCCAGCAGCCTCGGGACGGGGGTTAATCAGCCCCAGCATTTT. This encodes CASSLGTGVNQPQHF.

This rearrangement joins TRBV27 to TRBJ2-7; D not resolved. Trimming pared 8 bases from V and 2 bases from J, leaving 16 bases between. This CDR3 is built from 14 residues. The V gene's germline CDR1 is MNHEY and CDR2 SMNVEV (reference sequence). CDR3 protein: CASHQNGEAYEQYF. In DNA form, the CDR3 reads TGTGCCAGCCATCAGAATGGCGAGGCCTACGAGCAGTACTTC.

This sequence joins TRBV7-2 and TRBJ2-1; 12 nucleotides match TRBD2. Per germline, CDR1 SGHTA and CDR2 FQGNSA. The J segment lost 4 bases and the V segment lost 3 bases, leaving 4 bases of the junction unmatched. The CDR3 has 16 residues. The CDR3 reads CASSFRLAGVYNEQFF. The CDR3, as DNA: TGTGCCAGCAGCTTCCGACTAGCGGGAGTATACAATGAGCAGTTCTTC.

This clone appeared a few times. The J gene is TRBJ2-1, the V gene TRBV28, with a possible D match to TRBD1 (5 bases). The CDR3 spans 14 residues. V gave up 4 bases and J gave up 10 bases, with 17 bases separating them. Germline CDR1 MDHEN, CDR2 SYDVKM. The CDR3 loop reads CASSSPIAGWEQFF. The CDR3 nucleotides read TGTGCCAGCAGTTCACCTATAGCAGGGTGGGAGCAGTTCTTC.

CDR3 bases: TGTGCCAGCAGTTTATTAGGTCAGGATACCTACGAGCAGTACTTC. It yields the protein CASSLLGQDTYEQYF. The chain combines TRBV28 with TRBJ2-7; D gene unclear. There are 15 residues in the CDR3. The V end lost 1 base, the J end lost 2 bases, and 12 bases lay between the germline ends. CDR1 is MDHEN and CDR2 is SYDVKM in the germline V gene.

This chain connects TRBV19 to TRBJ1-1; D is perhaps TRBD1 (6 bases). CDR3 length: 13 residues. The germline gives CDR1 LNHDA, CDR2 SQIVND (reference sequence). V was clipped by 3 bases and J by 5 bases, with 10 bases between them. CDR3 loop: CASSIPGETEAFF. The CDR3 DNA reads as TGTGCCAGTAGTATCCCAGGGGAAACTGAAGCTTTCTTT.

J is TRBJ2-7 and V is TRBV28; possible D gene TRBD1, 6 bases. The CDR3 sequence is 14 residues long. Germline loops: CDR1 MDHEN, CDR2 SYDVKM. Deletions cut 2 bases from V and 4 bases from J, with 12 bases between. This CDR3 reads CASSLATGRYEQYV. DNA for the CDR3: TGTGCCAGCAGTTTAGCGACAGGAAGGTACGAGCAGTACGTC.

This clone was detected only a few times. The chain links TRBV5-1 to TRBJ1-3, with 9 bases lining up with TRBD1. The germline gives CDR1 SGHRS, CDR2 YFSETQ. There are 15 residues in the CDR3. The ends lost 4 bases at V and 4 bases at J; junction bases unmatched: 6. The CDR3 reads CASSMRTGEGNTIYF. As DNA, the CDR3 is TGCGCCAGCAGCATGCGGACAGGGGAAGGAAACACCATATATTTT. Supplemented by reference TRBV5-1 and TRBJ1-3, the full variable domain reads KAGVTQTPRYLIKTRGQQVTLSCSPISGHRSVSWYQQTPGQGLQFLFEYFSETQRNKGNFPGRFSGRQFSNSRSEMNVSTLELGDSALYLCASSMRTGEGNTIYFGEGSWLTVV.

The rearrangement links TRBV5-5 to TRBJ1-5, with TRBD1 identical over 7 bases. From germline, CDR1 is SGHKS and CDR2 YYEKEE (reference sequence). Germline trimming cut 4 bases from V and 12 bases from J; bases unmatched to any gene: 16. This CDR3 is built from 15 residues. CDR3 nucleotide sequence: TGTGCCAGCAGCGCCGGGACAGTAAGCAAGTGGGGCCAGCATTTT. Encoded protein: CASSAGTVSKWGQHF.

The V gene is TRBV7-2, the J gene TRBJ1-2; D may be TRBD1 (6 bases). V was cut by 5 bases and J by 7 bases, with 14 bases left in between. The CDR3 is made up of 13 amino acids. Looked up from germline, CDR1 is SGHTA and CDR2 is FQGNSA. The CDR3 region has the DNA TGTGCCAGCAGCAGCCACCAGGGGACTGGCTACACCTTC. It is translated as CASSSHQGTGYTF.

The CDR3 here is CASSMAVSNQPQHF. The CDR3 DNA follows: TGTGCCAGTAGTATGGCGGTTAGCAATCAGCCCCAGCATTTT. The chain couples TRBV19 to TRBJ1-5; D remains ambiguous. The CDR3 length is 14 residues. With 3 bases removed from V and 0 bases from J, the gap between germline ends came to 6 bases. Germline values: CDR1 LNHDA, CDR2 SQIVND (reference sequence).

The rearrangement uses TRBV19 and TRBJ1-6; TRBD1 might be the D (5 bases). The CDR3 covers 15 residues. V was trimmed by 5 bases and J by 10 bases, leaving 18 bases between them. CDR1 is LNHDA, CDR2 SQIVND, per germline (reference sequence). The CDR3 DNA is TGTGCCAGTAGTGGAAGCGGGACTGGAGGATCACCCCTCCACTTT. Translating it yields CASSGSGTGGSPLHF.

The CDR3 here is CASRETGYGYTF. CDR3 DNA sequence: TGTGCCAGCAGAGAGACAGGCTATGGCTACACCTTC. The chain links TRBV28 to TRBJ1-2; TRBD1 might be the D (6 bases). CDR3 length: 12 amino acids. The ends were cut back, 6 bases at V and 4 bases at J, with 9 bases in the middle. Germline assignment: CDR1 MDHEN and CDR2 SYDVKM.

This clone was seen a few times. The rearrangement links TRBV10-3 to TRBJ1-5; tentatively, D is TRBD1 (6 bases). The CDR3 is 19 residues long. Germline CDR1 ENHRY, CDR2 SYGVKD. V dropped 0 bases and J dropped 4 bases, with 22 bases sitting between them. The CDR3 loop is CAISESFGRGGGMNQPQHF. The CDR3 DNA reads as TGTGCCATCAGTGAGTCGTTTGGTAGGGGAGGGGGAATGAATCAGCCCCAGCATTTT.

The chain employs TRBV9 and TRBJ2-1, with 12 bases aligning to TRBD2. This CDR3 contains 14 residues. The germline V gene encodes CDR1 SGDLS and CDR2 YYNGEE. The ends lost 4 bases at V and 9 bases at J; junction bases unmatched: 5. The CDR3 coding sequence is TGTGCCAGCAGCTCAGGACTAGCGGGATTTGAGCAGTTCTTC. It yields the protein CASSSGLAGFEQFF.

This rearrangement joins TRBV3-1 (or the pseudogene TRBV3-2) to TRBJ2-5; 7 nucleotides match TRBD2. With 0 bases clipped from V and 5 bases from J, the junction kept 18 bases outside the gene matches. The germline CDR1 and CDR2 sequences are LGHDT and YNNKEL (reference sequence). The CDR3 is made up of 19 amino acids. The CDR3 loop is CASSQDLKRLAQGWETQYF. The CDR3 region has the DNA TGTGCCAGCAGCCAAGATCTGAAGAGACTAGCACAAGGGTGGGAGACCCAGTACTTC.

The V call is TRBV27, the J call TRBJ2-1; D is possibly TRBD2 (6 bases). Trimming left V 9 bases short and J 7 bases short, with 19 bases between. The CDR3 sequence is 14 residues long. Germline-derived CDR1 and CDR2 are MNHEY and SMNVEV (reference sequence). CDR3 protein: CASYYSGVGNEQFF. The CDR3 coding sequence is TGTGCCAGTTATTATTCGGGAGTGGGGAATGAGCAGTTCTTC.

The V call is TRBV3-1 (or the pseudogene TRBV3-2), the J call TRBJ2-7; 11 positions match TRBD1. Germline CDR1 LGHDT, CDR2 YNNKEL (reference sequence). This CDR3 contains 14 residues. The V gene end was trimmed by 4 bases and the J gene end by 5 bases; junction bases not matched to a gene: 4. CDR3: CASSRDRGSHEQYF. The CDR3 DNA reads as TGTGCCAGCAGCCGGGACAGGGGGTCCCACGAGCAGTACTTC.

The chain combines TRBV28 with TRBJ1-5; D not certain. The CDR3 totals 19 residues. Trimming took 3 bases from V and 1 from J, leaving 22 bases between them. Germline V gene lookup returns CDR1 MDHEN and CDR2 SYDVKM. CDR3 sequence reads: CASSFSPLPPRWSNQPQHF. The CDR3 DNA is TGTGCCAGCAGTTTCTCTCCCCTGCCCCCGAGATGGAGCAATCAGCCCCAGCATTTT.

CDR3 sequence reads: CASSSGVQETQYF. The CDR3 nucleotides read TGTGCCAGCAGTTCCGGAGTCCAAGAGACCCAGTACTTC. The rearrangement links TRBV12-3 or TRBV12-4 to TRBJ2-5; D uncertain. V lost 4 bases to trimming and J lost 1 base, with 7 bases between them. CDR3 size: 13 residues.